These 8 T cell receptor beta chains share one sample of origin, sequenced in a study of blood T cell repertoires in COVID-19. Generated by immunoSEQ multiplex PCR, the TCRdb table keeps only in-frame clones and is missing some. Of some 190,000 clones in the sample, roughly 80% were seen once. Sequenced: peripheral blood. Receptor source: a woman in her fifties or sixties with acute or convalescent COVID-19.

The rearrangement links TRBV4-1 to TRBJ2-7, with 12 bases aligning to TRBD2. Per germline, CDR1 MGHRA and CDR2 YSYEKL. The V segment lost 4 bases and the J segment 7 bases; nucleotides outside the gene matches: 14. The CDR3 sequence is 17 residues long. The CDR3 loop reads CASSPPSGGAGPGEQYF. CDR3 DNA sequence: TGCGCCAGCAGCCCCCCTAGCGGGGGGGCGGGCCCAGGGGAGCAGTACTTC.

The V and J genes are TRBV28 and TRBJ1-5; tentatively, D is TRBD1 (6 bases). Germline CDR1 is MDHEN and CDR2 is SYDVKM. Trimming shortened V by 8 bases and J by 3 bases, and 17 bases separated the two germline ends. The CDR3 is 15 amino acids. The CDR3 protein is CASHRTQGNNQPQHF. CDR3 bases: TGTGCCAGCCACCGGACACAGGGCAACAATCAGCCCCAGCATTTT.

The chain links TRBV28 to TRBJ2-5; possible D gene TRBD2, 6 bases. This CDR3 has 15 residues. Trimming removed 4 bases at V and 2 bases at J, with 14 bases between. From germline, CDR1 is MDHEN and CDR2 SYDVKM. In DNA, the CDR3 is TGTGCCAGCAGTTGGGACTCTAGCCTTCAAGAGACCCAGTACTTC. Its protein is CASSWDSSLQETQYF.

The chain uses TRBV18 and TRBJ2-2; TRBD1 might be the D (6 bases). CDR1 and CDR2 from the germline V gene are KGHSH and LQKENI. The V gene lost 6 bases and the J gene lost 0 bases, with 14 bases spanning the gap. This CDR3 comprises 16 residues. The CDR3 loop is CASSPQGFPNTGELFF. In DNA, the CDR3 is TGTGCCAGCTCGCCGCAGGGGTTCCCGAACACCGGGGAGCTGTTTTTT.

This clone was picked up one time. The gene calls are TRBV10-3 and TRBJ1-1; TRBD1 agrees at 10 bases. This CDR3 contains 17 residues. V lost 3 bases and J lost 5; bases outside the gene matches: 12. Germline CDR1 ENHRY, CDR2 SYGVKD. The CDR3 spells CAISDRGGTGVGTEAFF. The DNA for the CDR3 is TGTGCCATCAGTGATAGGGGAGGGACAGGGGTTGGGACTGAAGCTTTCTTT.

V and J are TRBV11-2 and TRBJ1-5; weak D call: TRBD1 (5 bases). Germline values: CDR1 SGHAT, CDR2 FQNNGV. The germline V and J ends were trimmed by 5 bases and 5 bases, with 13 bases remaining between them. The CDR3 length is 14 residues. CDR3 coding DNA: TGTGCCAGCAGCGATGGAACAGGCTATCAGCCCCAGCATTTT. It translates to CASSDGTGYQPQHF.

This clone was recorded once. The chain joins TRBV2 to TRBJ1-4; 7 bases are shared with TRBD1. CDR3 length: 16 amino acids. V lost 5 bases, J lost 7 bases, and 13 bases stayed unmatched. Germline V gives CDR1 SNHLY, CDR2 FYNNEI. The CDR3 reads CASSSDRAVLGEKLFF. The CDR3 nucleotides read TGTGCCAGCAGTAGTGACAGGGCGGTGTTAGGTGAAAAACTGTTTTTT.

The chain links TRBV30 to TRBJ2-2; no clear D. V dropped 2 bases and J dropped 6 bases, with 7 bases sitting between them. The CDR3 is 12 residues long. In germline, CDR1 is GTSNPN, CDR2 SVGIG (reference sequence). CDR3 nucleotides: TGTGCCTGGAGTAACTCCCCCGGGGAGCTGTTTTTT. This sequence encodes CAWSNSPGELFF.